Each of the 21 T cell receptor beta chains below was sequenced from the same sample in a study of siplizumab effects on memory and regulatory T cells. TCRdb keeps only in-frame clones here, not all; method: immunoSEQ multiplex PCR. Found here are some 100,000 clones, less than 95% of them singletons; the top ten hold 1% to 1.5%. The material sequenced was non-Treg CD4+ T cells sorted from blood. Receptor source: a human donor in good health.

Remarks on this clone: The sample contains more than one DNA sequence encoding this CDR3. The chain employs TRBV5-1 and TRBJ1-5; D unresolved. There are 15 residues in the CDR3. The ends were cut back, 5 bases at V and 0 bases at J, with 12 bases in the middle. CDR1 SGHRS and CDR2 YFSETQ come from the germline V gene. CDR3 amino acids: CASSSTGNSNQPQHF. The DNA for the CDR3 is TGCGCCAGCAGTTCGACCGGTAATAGCAATCAGCCCCAGCATTTT.

The chain joins TRBV5-6 to TRBJ1-1; the D is unclear. The CDR3 contains 12 residues. Trimming took 0 bases from V and 7 from J, leaving 7 bases between them. Germline CDR1 SGHDT, CDR2 YYEEEE. Written as DNA, the CDR3 is TGTGCCAGCAGCTTGGGCCCAGGTGAAGCTTTCTTT. It specifies CASSLGPGEAFF.

This chain uses TRBV19 with TRBJ2-1; D tentatively fits TRBD1 or TRBD2 (5 bases each). The CDR3 totals 16 residues. V lost 5 bases, J lost 2 bases, and 16 bases lay in between. CDR1 is LNHDA and CDR2 is SQIVND in the germline V gene (reference sequence). CDR3 bases: TGTGCCAGTAGTCGTTCCGGGACGGCAACCTACAATGAGCAGTTCTTC. As protein: CASSRSGTATYNEQFF.

This chain uses TRBV6-5 with TRBJ1-4; a weak D match, TRBD1 (5 bases). Looked up from germline, CDR1 is MNHEY and CDR2 is SVGAGI. The CDR3 contains 13 residues. Trimming stripped 7 bases from V and 0 bases from J, with 6 bases between. The chain's CDR3 is CASTGATNEKLFF. In DNA, the CDR3 is TGTGCCAGCACGGGGGCAACTAATGAAAAACTGTTTTTT.

The table lists this clone with a count of one. The chain has TRBV18 and TRBJ1-1, with 7 bases aligning to TRBD1. Germline values: CDR1 KGHSH, CDR2 LQKENI. The CDR3 loop spans 13 amino acids. V was pared by 2 bases and J by 3 bases, with 0 bases of the junction left unmatched. The CDR3 here is CASSPTGDTEAFF. As DNA, the CDR3 is TGTGCCAGCTCACCAACAGGGGACACTGAAGCTTTCTTT.

This clone was counted once. The V and J genes are TRBV5-1 and TRBJ2-2, with D maybe TRBD1 (6 bases). Germline CDR1 and CDR2: SGHRS and YFSETQ. This CDR3 spans 18 amino acids. Trimming took 0 bases from V and 0 from J, leaving 15 bases between them. Here the CDR3 DNA reads TGCGCCAGCAGCTTGGCCGGTATTACAGGGACGAACACCGGGGAGCTGTTTTTT. It codes for CASSLAGITGTNTGELFF.

The chain has TRBV10-3 and TRBJ2-5; a weak D match, TRBD2 (5 bases). V gave up 9 bases and J gave up 5 bases, with 22 bases separating them. The germline V gene encodes CDR1 ENHRY and CDR2 SYGVKD. The CDR3 is 15 residues long. CDR3 protein: CAMAGGESFGETQYF. CDR3 nucleotide sequence: TGTGCCATGGCGGGTGGGGAGTCGTTCGGGGAGACCCAGTACTTC.

The rearrangement links TRBV20-1 to TRBJ2-1; D unclear. V lost 5 bases and J 3 bases, leaving 5 bases between the germline ends. Germline CDR1 DFQATT, CDR2 SNEGSKA (reference sequence). This CDR3 is 11 amino acids long. The CDR3 nucleotides are TGCAGTGCTCGAATCTACAATGAGCAGTTCTTC. Amino acids: CSARIYNEQFF.

The CDR3 reads CASSLAAKGPYEQYF. The CDR3 DNA is TGTGCCAGCAGTTTAGCGGCCAAGGGTCCCTACGAGCAGTACTTC. V gene TRBV28 combines with J gene TRBJ2-7; D not resolved. CDR3 size: 15 residues. V was clipped by 2 bases and J by 2 bases, with 13 bases between them. The V gene's germline CDR1 is MDHEN and CDR2 SYDVKM.

The V gene is TRBV2, the J gene TRBJ2-7, with 10 bases lining up with TRBD2. The V and J ends lost 5 bases and 6 bases, in that order; junction bases with no gene match: 10. This CDR3 has 15 amino acids. Looked up from germline, CDR1 is SNHLY and CDR2 is FYNNEI. Here the CDR3 reads CASSKSSGRASEQYF. Written as DNA, the CDR3 is TGTGCCAGCAGTAAGTCAAGCGGGAGGGCCTCCGAGCAGTACTTC.

The genes are TRBV29-1 and TRBJ1-3; D call uncertain. V lost 3 bases to trimming and J lost 4 bases, with 19 bases between them. Germline V lookup: CDR1 SQVTM, CDR2 ANQGSEA. This CDR3 is 16 amino acids long. In DNA form, the CDR3 reads TGCAGCGTTGAGCCATACCCGAATTCTGTGGGAAACACCATATATTTT. It yields the protein CSVEPYPNSVGNTIYF.

This rearrangement joins TRBV5-1 to TRBJ2-4; the D gene is possibly TRBD1 (5 bases). Germline V CDR1 and CDR2: SGHRS, YFSETQ. Trimming removed 0 bases at V and 1 base at J, with 8 bases between. The CDR3 sequence is 15 residues long. CDR3 region: CASSLVAGAKNIQYF. The CDR3 nucleotides read TGCGCCAGCAGCTTGGTGGCAGGGGCCAAAAACATTCAGTACTTC.

The V gene is TRBV18, the J gene TRBJ2-1; 9 bases are a match to TRBD2. The trim removed 5 bases at V and 7 bases at J, leaving 9 bases unmatched. The CDR3 has 15 residues. Germline loops: CDR1 KGHSH, CDR2 LQKENI. CDR3 in DNA: TGTGCCAGCTCAGCCTTAGCGGGAGTGGGGAATGAGCAGTTCTTC. Residues: CASSALAGVGNEQFF.

J is TRBJ1-1 and V is TRBV7-8, with unresolved D. V was shortened by 4 bases and J by 3 bases, with 12 bases between the two germline ends. Germline V gene sequence: CDR1 SGHVS, CDR2 FQNEAQ. CDR3 size: 14 residues. CDR3 loop: CASSSGEADTEAFF. The CDR3 DNA follows: TGTGCCAGCAGCTCCGGGGAAGCGGACACTGAAGCTTTCTTT.

The gene calls are TRBV7-9 and TRBJ2-5, with D tentatively TRBD2 (5 bases). V lost 1 base to trimming and J lost 5 bases, with 14 bases between them. The CDR3 extends over 15 amino acids. CDR1 and CDR2 from the germline V gene are SEHNR and FQNEAQ (reference sequence). The CDR3 region has the DNA TGTGCCAGCAGCTTAGGTGGGAGACCCCCGGAGACCCAGTACTTC. It yields the protein CASSLGGRPPETQYF.

This chain joins TRBV7-9 and TRBJ2-3; D is ambiguous. Germline V gene lookup returns CDR1 SEHNR and CDR2 FQNEAQ (reference sequence). CDR3 length equals 12 residues. Trimming removed 6 bases from V and 6 bases from J, with 10 bases in between. In DNA, the CDR3 is TGTGCCAGCAGGCCCGACTCCGATACGCAGTATTTT. Protein product: CASRPDSDTQYF.

The chain uses TRBV7-8 and TRBJ2-2, with 9 bases fitting TRBD1. The length of the CDR3 is 14 residues. J lost 6 bases, V lost 9 bases, and 8 bases had no gene match. CDR1 and CDR2 (germline): SGHVS, FQNEAQ. The CDR3 nucleotides read TGTGCCAGTCTCCGGGACAGGGAGTCCGGGGAGCTGTTTTTT. Translated, it gives CASLRDRESGELFF.

The CDR3 DNA follows: TGTGCCAGCAGTTTCAGGGGACTAGCGGGGAACACCGGGGAGCTGTTTTTT. Its protein product is CASSFRGLAGNTGELFF. This chain links TRBV28 with TRBJ2-2, with 12 positions matching TRBD2. There are 17 residues in the CDR3. CDR1 and CDR2 from the germline V gene are MDHEN and SYDVKM. V was clipped by 3 bases and J by 1 base; unmatched bases: 3.

V and J are TRBV6-1 and TRBJ2-3; 8 nucleotides align to TRBD2. There are 17 residues in the CDR3. Germline V CDR1 and CDR2: MNHNS, SASEGT. V gave up 1 base and J gave up 3 bases; unmatched junction bases: 9. The CDR3 loop reads CASSEVRSGLGTDTQYF. CDR3 coding DNA: TGTGCCAGCAGTGAAGTGAGGTCGGGACTAGGAACAGATACGCAGTATTTT.

The chain recombines TRBV2 with TRBJ2-1, with a possible D match to TRBD2 (5 bases). The CDR3 totals 12 residues. From germline, CDR1 is SNHLY and CDR2 FYNNEI. Trimming pared 5 bases from V and 14 bases from J, leaving 16 bases between. The CDR3 spells CASSIQNREKFF. In DNA, the CDR3 is TGTGCCAGCAGTATCCAAAACCGGGAAAAGTTCTTC.

The chain has TRBV6-4 and TRBJ1-1; no firm D call. Germline V gives CDR1 MRHNA, CDR2 SNTAGT. The CDR3 consists of 15 residues. V was pared by 0 bases and J by 3 bases, with 11 bases between. CDR3 sequence reads: CASSDSQQLYTEAFF. The CDR3 DNA reads TGTGCCAGCAGTGACTCGCAACAGCTATACACTGAAGCTTTCTTT.